These 3 T cell receptor beta chains share one sample of origin, sequenced in a study of shared clonotypes between healthy human individuals. Assay: immunoSEQ multiplex PCR; the TCRdb copy retains only in-frame clones and omits some. The data contain some 2,400,000 clones, approximately 96% of them singletons. Sequencing was carried out using naive CD4+ T cells sorted from blood. The subset denotes: CD45RA+ positively selected. The receptor set was obtained from a man aged 18 to 30 in good health.

V and J are TRBV27 and TRBJ2-7; the match to TRBD2 covers 16 bases. The CDR3 has 17 residues. Germline CDR1 and CDR2: MNHEY and SMNVEV (reference sequence). The J segment lost 4 bases and the V segment lost 4 bases, leaving 7 bases of the junction unmatched. CDR3 bases: TGTGCCAGCAGTTCCGGGACTAGCGGGAGGGCTGGGTACGAGCAGTACTTC. Its translation: CASSSGTSGRAGYEQYF.

In the case of this clone: The identical CDR3 is also encoded by other nucleotide sequences in the sample. The chain carries TRBV29-1 and TRBJ2-7; D gene unclear. Trimming pared 4 bases from V and 0 bases from J, leaving 7 bases between. CDR1 is SQVTM and CDR2 is ANQGSEA in the germline V gene. The CDR3 runs to 12 residues. The CDR3 loop is CSVAGVSYEQYF. In nucleotides, the CDR3 is TGCAGCGTTGCTGGGGTCTCCTACGAGCAGTACTTC.

The chain employs TRBV2 and TRBJ2-7; 8 bases match TRBD2. The CDR3 loop spans 15 amino acids. CDR1 is SNHLY and CDR2 is FYNNEI in the germline V gene. V lost 5 bases, J lost 1 base, and 7 bases stayed unmatched. CDR3 in amino acids: CASSLSGSLSYEQYF. Written as DNA, the CDR3 is TGTGCCAGCAGTTTAAGCGGGAGCCTGTCCTACGAGCAGTACTTC.